This T cell receptor beta chain is from a study of T cell clones after liver transplantation. At the level of the study: Without induction therapy, subjects received standard immunosuppression until 12-24 months post-transplant. General observations from the study: Graft donor-reactive T cells may have migrated into the graft rather than being deleted.

With respect to this clone: Its matching antigen is unknown.

This CDR3 is 13 amino acids long. V lost 1 base and J 8 bases, leaving 11 bases between the germline ends. Germline assignment: CDR1 SGHTA and CDR2 FQGNSA. The method was immunoSEQ multiplex PCR; TCRdb's version includes in-frame clones alone and lacks a portion of them. The table records 99,000 or so clones, roughly four fifths of them present only once. This TCR was sampled from a human donor who received a liver transplant. This sequence joins TRBV7-2 and TRBJ1-2; D unresolved. Material: CD4+ T cells from blood, obtained before liver transplant. This CDR3 is CASSLVGLEGYTF. The DNA of the CDR3 is TGTGCCAGCAGCTTAGTTGGGCTCGAAGGCTACACCTTC.